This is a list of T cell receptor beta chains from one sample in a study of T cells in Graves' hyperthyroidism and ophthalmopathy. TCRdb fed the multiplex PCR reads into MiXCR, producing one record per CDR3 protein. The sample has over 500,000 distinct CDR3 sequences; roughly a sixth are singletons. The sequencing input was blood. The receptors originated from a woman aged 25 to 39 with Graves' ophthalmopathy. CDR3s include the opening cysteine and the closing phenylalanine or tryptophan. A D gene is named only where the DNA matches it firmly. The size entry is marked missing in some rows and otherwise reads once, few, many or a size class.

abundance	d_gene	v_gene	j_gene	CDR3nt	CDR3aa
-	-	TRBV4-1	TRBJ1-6	TGCGCCAGCAGCCAACCACAGAGCTCCTATAATTCACCCCTCCACTTT	CASSQPQSSYNSPLHF
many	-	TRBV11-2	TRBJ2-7	TGTGCCAGCAGTCGACTAGATTCCTACGAGCAGTACTTC	CASSRLDSYEQYF
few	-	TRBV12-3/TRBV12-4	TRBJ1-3	TGTGCCAGCAGTCAGACCAGGGGAGACGGAAACACCATATATTTT	CASSQTRGDGNTIYF
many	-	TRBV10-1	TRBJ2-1	TGCGCCAGCCGTTTTTGGGACCTACTCAGGAATGAGCAGTTCTTC	CASRFWDLLRNEQFF
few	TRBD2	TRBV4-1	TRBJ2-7	TGCGCCAGCAGCCAAGGCTATAGCGGGAGAGGCAGCGGGCAGTACTTC	CASSQGYSGRGSGQYF
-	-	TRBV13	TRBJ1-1	TGTGCCAGCAGCCCAGAAGGGTCAGGGTTGAACACTGAAGCTTTCTTT	CASSPEGSGLNTEAFF
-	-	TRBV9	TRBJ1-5	TGTGCCAGCAGCGTAGATGGACAGCCCAATCAGCCCCAGCATTTT	CASSVDGQPNQPQHF
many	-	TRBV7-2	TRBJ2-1	TGTGCCAGCAGCTTACGGGACATATCCTACAATGAGCAGTTCTTC	CASSLRDISYNEQFF
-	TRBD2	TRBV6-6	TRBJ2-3	TGTGCCAGCAGTTACTCGGCCGGGACTAGTCCCGCAGATACGCAGTATTTT	CASSYSAGTSPADTQYF
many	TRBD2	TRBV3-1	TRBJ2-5	TGTGCCAGCAGCCAAGAGGGGTCTAGCGGGGAAGAGACCCAGTACTTC	CASSQEGSSGEETQYF
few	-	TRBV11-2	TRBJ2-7	TGTGCCAGCAGCTTATTGGAGTCTGAGTACGAGCAGTACTTC	CASSLLESEYEQYF
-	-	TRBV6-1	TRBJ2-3	TGTGCCAGCAGCCCGGCCTGGGGGACATATACGCAGTATTTT	CASSPAWGTYTQYF
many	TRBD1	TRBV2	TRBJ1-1	TGTGCCAGCAGTGAAGACGGGACAGGGAGAAGACTTGAAGCTTTCTTT	CASSEDGTGRRLEAFF
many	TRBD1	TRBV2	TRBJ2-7	TGTGCCGGATCCGGGACAGTTTCCTACGAGCAGTACTTC	CAGSGTVSYEQYF
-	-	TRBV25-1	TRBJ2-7	TGTGCCGCCGGTGAGGGGCAGTACTTC	CAAGEGQYF
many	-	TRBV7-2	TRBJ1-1	TGTGCCAGCAGCTTCACCGAACAGCGGGGTGGAATGAACACTGAAGCTTTCTTT	CASSFTEQRGGMNTEAFF
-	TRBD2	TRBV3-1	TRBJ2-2	TGTGCCAGCAGCTTTCTCCGGGGGGGGGTCAGAGGGGAGCTGTTTTTT	CASSFLRGGVRGELFF
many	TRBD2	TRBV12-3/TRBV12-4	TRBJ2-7	TGTGCTACGCGGGAGGGCCTGGGCGAGCAGTACTTC	CATREGLGEQYF
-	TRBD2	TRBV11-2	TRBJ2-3	TGTGCCAGCAGCTTAGAGGCAGCGGGAGCAGATACGCAGTATTTT	CASSLEAAGADTQYF
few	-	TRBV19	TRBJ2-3	TGTGCCAGTAGACACGACGGCACAGATACGCAGTATTTT	CASRHDGTDTQYF